These T cell receptor beta chains were read from a single sample in a study of CD8+ T cells in alopecia areata. The method was immunoSEQ multiplex PCR; TCRdb's version includes in-frame clones alone and lacks a portion of them. The repertoire includes approximately 200,000 clones, 55% to 70% of them detected once, and 5.5% sits in the top ten. The source material was CD4+ T cells sorted from blood, sampled at week 24, from a patient treated with tofacitinib. These TCRs come from a human donor with alopecia areata. Both conserved end residues are trimmed from each CDR3.

v_call	j_call	cdr3_aa
TRBV29-1	TRBJ1-4	SVDGGVGATNEKLF
TRBV29-1	TRBJ2-4	SVEGGTGKNIQY
TRBV19	TRBJ2-5	ASSIGKEKGLRGEKTQY
TRBV18	TRBJ2-6	ASSPGLPGLAVAGANVLT
TRBV5-4	TRBJ2-6	ASSYLVTLSGANVLT
TRBV28	TRBJ2-4	ASSDTVAKNIQY
TRBV6-5	TRBJ2-7	ASSYSTDATYEQY
TRBV30	TRBJ2-5	AWSWRGPETQY
TRBV4-1	TRBJ2-1	ASCPPGGRDEQF
TRBV7-2	TRBJ2-5	ASSLLEWETQY
TRBV4-3	TRBJ1-2	ASSRLGQEAYGYT
TRBV4-3	TRBJ1-4	ASSQIRAAYEKLF
TRBV5-6	TRBJ1-6	ASSLGTSDSPLH
TRBV30	TRBJ2-3	AWSVGAGDPQY
TRBV4-3	TRBJ1-6	ASSQDGTANSPLH
TRBV14	TRBJ1-4	ASSRRQSAPGGKLF
TRBV5-1	TRBJ1-2	ASSPRGDT
TRBV14	TRBJ2-7	ASSLAYYYEQY
TRBV7-2	TRBJ2-1	ASSPTGDRYNEQF
TRBV2	TRBJ1-2	ASTQTGTEALT
TRBV11-2	TRBJ2-1	ASSLGFGGVEQF
TRBV30	TRBJ1-5	AWSVGPYSNQPQH
TRBV6-5	TRBJ1-4	ASSHQNGEKLF
TRBV7-6	TRBJ2-7	ASSLDQSYEQY
TRBV5-1	TRBJ2-7	ASSRTGTATYEQY
TRBV9	TRBJ1-2	ASSVGGNANYGYT
TRBV27	TRBJ1-5	ASIRDRGPNSNQPQH
TRBV29-1	TRBJ1-2	SVNDRAGYT
TRBV29-1	TRBJ1-1	SVQGLDTEAF
TRBV4-2	TRBJ1-5	ASSQGGTGDQPQH
TRBV28	TRBJ2-7	ASSPQGTGAYEQY
TRBV29-1	TRBJ1-2	SVDDSYGYT
TRBV27	TRBJ1-2	ASSNFNYGYT
TRBV27	TRBJ1-2	ASSVGQGYGYT
TRBV5-4	TRBJ2-5	ASSGAGREETQY
TRBV28	TRBJ2-5	ASTEIFLKTQY
TRBV29-1	TRBJ1-1	SAGDPNTEAF
TRBV9	TRBJ2-2	ASSPPGFGELF
TRBV6-1	TRBJ2-7	ASTKRLAGDEQY
TRBV6-1	TRBJ1-2	ASSLFRTVMEGYT
TRBV5-1	TRBJ2-7	ASKSNGYEQY
TRBV23-1	TRBJ2-7	ASSQPDRLHDEQY